This TCR beta chain was recovered during a study of cytomegalovirus exposure and HLA in healthy donors. Looking at the study overall: Early release data held tens of millions of unique TCRs from HLA-typed donors. Study findings and constraints: Associated with cytomegalovirus, according to the listing, were 150 to 200 TCR beta chains. What TCR beta sequences reportedly achieved was accurate prediction of HLA-A and HLA-B alleles in most subjects.

In germline, CDR1 is MDHEN, CDR2 SYDVKM. V lost 6 bases and J 0 bases, leaving 20 bases between the germline ends. CDR3 size: 17 residues. This clone was observed a few times. The antigen is unknown. The PCR used 60 Vbeta and 13 Jbeta primers. In the authors' methods: Approximately 80 million unique TCR beta chains, roughly 11 million of them shared, were counted by a later analysis. Assay used: immunoSEQ multiplex PCR; TCRdb lists only in-frame clones, some missing. V, J and clone size were drawn from that table, and D and trimming were deduced from the DNA. The sample includes 150,000 to 160,000 clones, approximately 81% of them seen just once.

The sample consisted of PBMCs. This chain joins TRBV28 and TRBJ2-5; a possible D gene is TRBD1 (6 bases). This TCR came from a woman under 30 in good health and CMV-seronegative. CDR3 bases: TGTGCCAGCAGGTCTGGGGGCAGCTCCTTGTACCAAGAGACCCAGTACTTC. It yields the protein CASRSGGSSLYQETQYF.